These T cell receptor beta chains were read from a single sample in a study of blood T cell repertoires in COVID-19. TCRdb keeps only in-frame clones here, not all; method: immunoSEQ multiplex PCR. The profile covers under 170,000 clones, with 70% to 90% appearing a single time and more than 3% taken by the ten largest. The specimen was peripheral blood. These TCRs come from a man between 65 and 85 years old with acute or convalescent COVID-19. CDR3s include the opening cysteine and the closing phenylalanine or tryptophan. Fields, in order: V gene, J gene, clone size, D gene, CDR3 DNA, CDR3 protein. D genes are given only for firm matches. Rows give clone size only sometimes, using once, few, many, or a class for an expanded clone.

v_call: TRBV7-7
j_call: TRBJ2-5
clone_size: once
d_call: TRBD1
cdr3_nt: TGTGCTAGCAGCCATGGACAGGAGTTCCAAGAGACCCAGTACTTC
cdr3_aa: CASSHGQEFQETQYF

v_call: TRBV7-3
j_call: TRBJ2-1
clone_size: -
d_call: TRBD2
cdr3_nt: TGTGCCAGCAGCCCCCAAGGCGGGAGCATGAATGAGCAGTTCTTC
cdr3_aa: CASSPQGGSMNEQFF

v_call: TRBV5-6
j_call: TRBJ1-4
clone_size: -
d_call: TRBD1
cdr3_nt: TGTGCCAGCAGCTTAAACAGGGGATCTACAACTAATGAAAAACTGTTTTTT
cdr3_aa: CASSLNRGSTTNEKLFF

v_call: TRBV9
j_call: TRBJ1-5
clone_size: -
d_call: TRBD1
cdr3_nt: TGTGCCAGCAGCGCGGGACAGTATAGCAATCAGCCCCAGCATTTT
cdr3_aa: CASSAGQYSNQPQHF

v_call: TRBV5-6
j_call: TRBJ2-7
clone_size: -
d_call: -
cdr3_nt: TGTGCCAGCAGCAAAGGACAGAGACTGGACTCCTACGAGCAGTACTTC
cdr3_aa: CASSKGQRLDSYEQYF

v_call: TRBV29-1
j_call: TRBJ2-1
clone_size: -
d_call: -
cdr3_nt: TGCAGCGCTGGCCTAGTAAGGGGGGGTTACAATGAGCAGTTCTTC
cdr3_aa: CSAGLVRGGYNEQFF

v_call: TRBV2
j_call: TRBJ2-5
clone_size: -
d_call: -
cdr3_nt: TGTGCCAGCAGTGATACACCTCTTTCCGGGGAGACCCAGTACTTC
cdr3_aa: CASSDTPLSGETQYF

v_call: TRBV4-1
j_call: TRBJ2-1
clone_size: -
d_call: TRBD1
cdr3_nt: TGCGCCAGCAGCCGTTTTTCCGGGACAGTCGTAAGAGGGGAGCAGTTCTTC
cdr3_aa: CASSRFSGTVVRGEQFF

v_call: TRBV19
j_call: TRBJ1-5
clone_size: -
d_call: -
cdr3_nt: TGTGCCAGTAGTATCTATAAGGGGCGCGGGGGGGATCAGCCCCAGCATTTT
cdr3_aa: CASSIYKGRGGDQPQHF

v_call: TRBV27
j_call: TRBJ2-3
clone_size: -
d_call: TRBD1
cdr3_nt: TGTGCCAGCAGTTTTACAGGGGCCCCTAGCACAGATACGCAGTATTTT
cdr3_aa: CASSFTGAPSTDTQYF

v_call: TRBV28
j_call: TRBJ2-3
clone_size: -
d_call: -
cdr3_nt: TGTGCCAGCAGTTTACAGGGCCCACGGGGCACAGATACGCAGTATTTT
cdr3_aa: CASSLQGPRGTDTQYF

v_call: TRBV4-2
j_call: TRBJ2-5
clone_size: -
d_call: TRBD2
cdr3_nt: TGTGCCAGCAGCCGGACTAGCGGGGGGGAAGAGACCCAGTACTTC
cdr3_aa: CASSRTSGGEETQYF

v_call: TRBV9
j_call: TRBJ1-1
clone_size: -
d_call: TRBD1
cdr3_nt: TGTGCCAGCAGCCCACAGGACAGGGGACCGGCTTTCTTT
cdr3_aa: CASSPQDRGPAFF

v_call: TRBV12-3/TRBV12-4
j_call: TRBJ2-7
clone_size: few
d_call: -
cdr3_nt: TGTGCCAGCAGCCGGGACTGGAGTAGCGAGCAGTACTTC
cdr3_aa: CASSRDWSSEQYF

v_call: TRBV6-2/TRBV6-3
j_call: TRBJ1-1
clone_size: few
d_call: -
cdr3_nt: TGTGCCAGCAGTTACCCGGGGTCTGAAGCTTTCTTT
cdr3_aa: CASSYPGSEAFF

v_call: TRBV19
j_call: TRBJ1-1
clone_size: -
d_call: TRBD1
cdr3_nt: TGTGCCAGTAGTAGGGGACAGGGGGACACTGAAGCTTTCTTT
cdr3_aa: CASSRGQGDTEAFF

v_call: TRBV11-2
j_call: TRBJ1-6
clone_size: -
d_call: TRBD1
cdr3_nt: TGTGCCAGCAGCTTAGGGACAGGGTTCAATTCACCCCTCCACTTT
cdr3_aa: CASSLGTGFNSPLHF

v_call: TRBV7-2
j_call: TRBJ2-1
clone_size: -
d_call: -
cdr3_nt: TGTGCCAGCAGCTTGACTAGGAATGGCAATGAGCAGTTCTTC
cdr3_aa: CASSLTRNGNEQFF

v_call: TRBV6-2/TRBV6-3
j_call: TRBJ2-3
clone_size: -
d_call: -
cdr3_nt: TGTGCCAGCAGTTACTGGGCAGGGGGAGGAACAGATACGCAGTATTTT
cdr3_aa: CASSYWAGGGTDTQYF

v_call: TRBV6-5
j_call: TRBJ2-3
clone_size: -
d_call: -
cdr3_nt: TGTGCCAGCAGGATGACAGGAGTCGCCACAGATACGCAGTATTTT
cdr3_aa: CASRMTGVATDTQYF

v_call: TRBV28
j_call: TRBJ2-5
clone_size: few
d_call: -
cdr3_nt: TGTGCCAGCAGTTTATTTGGGGTAGGGGACCAAGAGACCCAGTACTTC
cdr3_aa: CASSLFGVGDQETQYF

v_call: TRBV19
j_call: TRBJ1-1
clone_size: -
d_call: -
cdr3_nt: TGTGCCAGTAGTCCTGGCAGGGTGGGCACTGAAGCTTTCTTT
cdr3_aa: CASSPGRVGTEAFF

v_call: TRBV29-1
j_call: TRBJ1-1
clone_size: -
d_call: -
cdr3_nt: TGCAGCGGCTCAGACAGGACGAACACTGAAGCTTTCTTT
cdr3_aa: CSGSDRTNTEAFF

v_call: TRBV9
j_call: TRBJ2-7
clone_size: once
d_call: TRBD1
cdr3_nt: TGTGCCAGCAGCGTAGGGGGACAGGGCGGATACGAGCAGTACTTC
cdr3_aa: CASSVGGQGGYEQYF

v_call: TRBV27
j_call: TRBJ1-2
clone_size: -
d_call: TRBD1
cdr3_nt: TGTGCCAGCAGTTTATCAGGGGGCGCGGAGGGCTACACCTTC
cdr3_aa: CASSLSGGAEGYTF

v_call: TRBV9
j_call: TRBJ2-1
clone_size: -
d_call: TRBD2
cdr3_nt: TGTGCCAGCAGCGTAAATTGGCTAGCGGGAAACAATGAGCAGTTCTTC
cdr3_aa: CASSVNWLAGNNEQFF

v_call: TRBV5-1
j_call: TRBJ1-1
clone_size: -
d_call: -
cdr3_nt: TGCGCCAGCAGCTTGGAACGTCAGCGCCAGAACACTGAAGCTTTCTTT
cdr3_aa: CASSLERQRQNTEAFF

v_call: TRBV4-1
j_call: TRBJ2-3
clone_size: -
d_call: -
cdr3_nt: TGCGCCAGCAGCCCGAGTCGGGGTGGCGGCACAGATACGCAGTATTTT
cdr3_aa: CASSPSRGGGTDTQYF

v_call: TRBV19
j_call: TRBJ2-3
clone_size: -
d_call: TRBD2
cdr3_nt: TGTGCCAGTAGAGAGGGGACTAGAGGATACCCAGATACGCAGTATTTT
cdr3_aa: CASREGTRGYPDTQYF

v_call: TRBV28
j_call: TRBJ2-7
clone_size: -
d_call: TRBD1
cdr3_nt: TGTGCCAGCAGCACAGGGGGCGCGGGGGCCTACGAGCAGTACTTC
cdr3_aa: CASSTGGAGAYEQYF

v_call: TRBV28
j_call: TRBJ2-3
clone_size: -
d_call: -
cdr3_nt: TGTGCCAGCAGTGGGCAGTACACAGATACGCAGTATTTT
cdr3_aa: CASSGQYTDTQYF

v_call: TRBV19
j_call: TRBJ1-6
clone_size: -
d_call: -
cdr3_nt: TGTGCCAGTAGTATGGGAGCCGGAAATTCACCCCTCCACTTT
cdr3_aa: CASSMGAGNSPLHF

v_call: TRBV6-5
j_call: TRBJ2-3
clone_size: -
d_call: -
cdr3_nt: TGTGCCAGCAGGGCAGGGATCACAGATACGCAGTATTTT
cdr3_aa: CASRAGITDTQYF

v_call: TRBV6-5
j_call: TRBJ1-1
clone_size: -
d_call: TRBD1
cdr3_nt: TGTGCCAGCAGTCGGGACAGCTTGAACACTGAAGCTTTCTTT
cdr3_aa: CASSRDSLNTEAFF

v_call: TRBV11-2
j_call: TRBJ2-3
clone_size: -
d_call: -
cdr3_nt: TGTGCCAGCAGCTCGGGGGGCGGGACCCGCACAGATACGCAGTATTTT
cdr3_aa: CASSSGGGTRTDTQYF

v_call: TRBV5-8
j_call: TRBJ2-7
clone_size: -
d_call: -
cdr3_nt: TGTGCCAGCAGCTTGGATCAAGGGAGGAGGTACGAGCAGTACTTC
cdr3_aa: CASSLDQGRRYEQYF